This entry features one T cell receptor beta chain sequence. The antigen is unknown. This sample stems from a study of human T cells and chemical hapten exposure. Study context: Application of 0.01% DPC to the upper back was done by patch test, with a reading at 6 days. Per-sample TCR yields varied mainly from small pooled library volume differences.

The time point here: pre-sensitization, week 0. Treatment meaning: therapeutic diphenylcyclopropenone sensitization with weekly scalp DPC. Whole blood, unfractionated, served as the material for total RNA extraction. In TCRdb, the RACE reads were re-called with MiXCR into one record per CDR3 protein. The table lists fewer than 350,000 distinct CDR3 sequences, 7.7% of them singletons. General study results and limits: Patch test scores rose with PT1 expanded TCR counts, a positive correlation.

Trimming stripped 3 bases from V and 4 bases from J, with 12 bases between. This CDR3 has 14 residues. In germline, CDR1 is SQVTM, CDR2 ANQGSEA. This chain connects TRBV29-1 to TRBJ2-2; maybe TRBD2 (5 bases). Specimen: whole blood, collected in connection with sensitization to the hapten diphenylcyclopropenone (DPC). This TCR came from a man younger than 35 with alopecia areata. Some clones in this sample may be carry-over from other donors' samples. This chain's CDR3 is CSVDSRGRTGELFF. In nucleotides, the CDR3 is TGCAGCGTTGATTCCCGAGGGCGCACCGGGGAGCTGTTTTTT.